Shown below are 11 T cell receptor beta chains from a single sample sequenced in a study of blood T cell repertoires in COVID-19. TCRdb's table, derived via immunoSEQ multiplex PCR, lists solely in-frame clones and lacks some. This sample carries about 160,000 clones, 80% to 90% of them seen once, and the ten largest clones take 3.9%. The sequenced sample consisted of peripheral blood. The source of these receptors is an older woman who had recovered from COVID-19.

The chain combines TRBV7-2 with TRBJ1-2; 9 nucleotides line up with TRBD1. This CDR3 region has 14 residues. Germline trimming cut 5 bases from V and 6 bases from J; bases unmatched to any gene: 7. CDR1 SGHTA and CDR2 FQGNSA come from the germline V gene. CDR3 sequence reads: CASSLGDRDNGYTF. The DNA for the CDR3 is TGTGCCAGCAGCCTCGGGGACAGGGACAATGGCTACACCTTC.

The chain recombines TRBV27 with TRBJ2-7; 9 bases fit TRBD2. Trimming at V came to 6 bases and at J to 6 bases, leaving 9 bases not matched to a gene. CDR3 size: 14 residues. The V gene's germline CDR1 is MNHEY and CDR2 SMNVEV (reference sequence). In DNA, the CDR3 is TGTGCCAGCAGGCGCGGGGGGGGCCGGCCCGAGCAGTACTTC. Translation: CASRRGGGRPEQYF.

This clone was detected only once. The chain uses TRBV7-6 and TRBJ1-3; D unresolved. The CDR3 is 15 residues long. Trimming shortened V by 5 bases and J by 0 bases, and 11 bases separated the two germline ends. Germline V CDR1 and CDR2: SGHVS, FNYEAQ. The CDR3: CASSLRPGSGNTIYF. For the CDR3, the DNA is TGTGCCAGCAGCCTAAGACCAGGCTCTGGAAACACCATATATTTT.

The CDR3 protein is CASSFRHSGYTF. Written as DNA, the CDR3 is TGTGCCAGCAGTTTTCGACATTCTGGCTACACCTTC. The rearrangement links TRBV28 to TRBJ1-2; D is unresolved. CDR3 size: 12 residues. CDR1 and CDR2 from the germline V gene are MDHEN and SYDVKM. Trimming removed 3 bases from V and 7 bases from J, with 9 bases in between.

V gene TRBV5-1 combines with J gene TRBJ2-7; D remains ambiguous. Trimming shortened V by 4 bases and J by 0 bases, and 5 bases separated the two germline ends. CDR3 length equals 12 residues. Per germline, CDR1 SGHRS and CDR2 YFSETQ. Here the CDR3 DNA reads TGCGCCAGCAGCCTGAGCTCCTACGAGCAGTACTTC. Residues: CASSLSSYEQYF.

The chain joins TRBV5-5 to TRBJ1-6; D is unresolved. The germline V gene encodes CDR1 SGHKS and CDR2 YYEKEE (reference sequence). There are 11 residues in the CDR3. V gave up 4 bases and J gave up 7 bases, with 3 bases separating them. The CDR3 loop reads CASSQNSPLHF. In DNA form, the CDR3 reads TGTGCCAGCAGCCAGAATTCACCCCTCCACTTT.

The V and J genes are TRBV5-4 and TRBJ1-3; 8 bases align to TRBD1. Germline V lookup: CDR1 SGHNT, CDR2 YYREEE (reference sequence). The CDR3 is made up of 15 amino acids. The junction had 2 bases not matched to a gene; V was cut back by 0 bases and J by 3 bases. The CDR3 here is CASSLAGGSGNTIYF. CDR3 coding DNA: TGTGCCAGCAGCTTGGCAGGGGGCAGTGGAAACACCATATATTTT.

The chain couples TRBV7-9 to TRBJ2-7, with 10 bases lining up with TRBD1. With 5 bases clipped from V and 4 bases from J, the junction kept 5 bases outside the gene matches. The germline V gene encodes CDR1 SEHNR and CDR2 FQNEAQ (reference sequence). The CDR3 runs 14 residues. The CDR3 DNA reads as TGTGCCAGCAGCCGCCGGGACAGGGGATACGAGCAGTACTTC. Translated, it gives CASSRRDRGYEQYF.

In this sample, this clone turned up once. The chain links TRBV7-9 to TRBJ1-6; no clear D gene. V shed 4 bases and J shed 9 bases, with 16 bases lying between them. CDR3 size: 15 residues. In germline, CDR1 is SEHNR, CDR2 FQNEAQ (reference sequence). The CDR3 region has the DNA TGTGCCAGCAGCTATGCTTGGGCTGGTGGTTCACCCCTCCACTTT. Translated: CASSYAWAGGSPLHF. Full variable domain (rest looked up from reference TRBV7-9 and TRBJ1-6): DTGVSQNPRHKITKRGQNVTFRCDPISEHNRLYWYRQTLGQGPEFLTYFQNEAQLEKSRLLSDRFSAERPKGSFSTLEIQRTEQGDSAMYLCASSYAWAGGSPLHFGNGTRLTVT.

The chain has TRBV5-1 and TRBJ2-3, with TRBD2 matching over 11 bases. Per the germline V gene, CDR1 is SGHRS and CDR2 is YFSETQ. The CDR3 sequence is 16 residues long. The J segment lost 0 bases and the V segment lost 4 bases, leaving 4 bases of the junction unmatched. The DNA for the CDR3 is TGCGCCAGCAGCGCGCGACTAGCGGGGAGCACAGATACGCAGTATTTT. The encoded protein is CASSARLAGSTDTQYF.

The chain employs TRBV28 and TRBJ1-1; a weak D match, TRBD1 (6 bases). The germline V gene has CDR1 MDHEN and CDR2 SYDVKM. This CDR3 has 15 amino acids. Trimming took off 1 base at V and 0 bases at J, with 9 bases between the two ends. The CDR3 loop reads CASSLSDRMNTEAFF. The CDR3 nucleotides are TGTGCCAGCAGTTTATCGGACAGAATGAACACTGAAGCTTTCTTT.